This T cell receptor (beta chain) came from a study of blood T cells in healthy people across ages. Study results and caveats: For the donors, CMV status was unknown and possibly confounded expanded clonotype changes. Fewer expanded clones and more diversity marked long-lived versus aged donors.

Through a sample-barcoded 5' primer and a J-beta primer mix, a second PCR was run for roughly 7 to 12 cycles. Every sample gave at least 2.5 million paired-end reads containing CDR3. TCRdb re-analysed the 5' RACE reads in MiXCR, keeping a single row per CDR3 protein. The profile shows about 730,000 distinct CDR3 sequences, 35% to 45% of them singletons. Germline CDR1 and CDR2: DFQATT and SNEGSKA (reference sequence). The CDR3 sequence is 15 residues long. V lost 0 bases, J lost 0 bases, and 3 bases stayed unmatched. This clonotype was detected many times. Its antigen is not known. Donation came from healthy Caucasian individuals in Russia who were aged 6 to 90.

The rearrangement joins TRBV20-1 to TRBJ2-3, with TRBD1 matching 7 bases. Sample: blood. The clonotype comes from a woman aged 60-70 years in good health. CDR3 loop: CSARDPQGSTDTQYF. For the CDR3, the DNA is TGCAGTGCTAGAGATCCACAGGGGAGCACAGATACGCAGTATTTT.